The 2 T cell receptor beta chains listed next were all sequenced from one sample in a study of OX40 agonist ivuxolimab in advanced cancers. Produced via immunoSEQ multiplex PCR; TCRdb's table is partial and in-frame only. The table lists tens of thousands of clones, 84% of them singletons. The sample here was CD4+ or CD8+ T cells sorted from blood, taken in a trial of the OX40 agonist ivuxolimab. The receptor source for this set is an adult with an advanced solid tumor such as melanoma, head and neck, liver or kidney cancer.

This rearrangement joins TRBV9 to TRBJ2-2, with 9 bases that match TRBD2. Germline loops: CDR1 SGDLS, CDR2 YYNGEE. CDR3 length: 15 residues. Germline trimming cut 4 bases from V and 6 bases from J; bases unmatched to any gene: 7. The CDR3 sequence is CASSSTSGGAGELFF. CDR3 DNA sequence: TGTGCCAGCAGCTCGACTAGCGGTGGGGCCGGGGAGCTGTTTTTT.

The V call is TRBV5-6, the J call TRBJ1-1; 7 bases line up with TRBD1. The germline V gene encodes CDR1 SGHDT and CDR2 YYEEEE. This CDR3 contains 12 residues. The V gene end was trimmed by 4 bases and the J gene end by 10 bases; junction bases not matched to a gene: 7. CDR3 in DNA: TGTGCCAGCAGCCCCCCAGGGGGGGGAGCTTTCTTT. Translated, it gives CASSPPGGGAFF.